This TCR beta chain was obtained from a study of T cells in Graves' hyperthyroidism and ophthalmopathy. Hyperthyroidism had been newly diagnosed in patients aged 18 to 65, and its duration was under 2 months. Amplification of TCR beta CDR3 regions used RNA as the template. A first-round RT-PCR of the TCR CDR3 used the HTBI primer set. MiXCR, run by TCRdb on the multiplex PCR reads, gives a single entry per CDR3 protein. The repertoire holds some 440,000 distinct CDR3 sequences, roughly 14% seen once, with 14% in the top ten. Germline lookup yields CDR1 SNHLY and CDR2 FYNNEI. This CDR3 is built from 15 residues. The V segment lost 6 bases and the J segment 6 bases; nucleotides outside the gene matches: 8.

The specimen was blood. The TCR sequence derives from a woman younger than 30 with Graves' hyperthyroidism. The rearrangement uses TRBV2 and TRBJ2-3; 11 bases are a match to TRBD2. CDR3 DNA sequence: TGTGCCAGCAGGCTTCTAGCGGGGGGATACGATACGCAGTATTTT. Protein sequence: CASRLLAGGYDTQYF.